This T cell receptor beta chain appears in the sequencing data of a study of metastatic and nonmetastatic thyroid tumors. Overall study context: Across peripheral blood and tumor or nodule tissue samples taken from malignant and benign thyroid patients, the repertoires were compared with one another. Study observations and caveats: It was reported that TCR beta diversity was significantly higher in malignant thyroid tumors than benign nodules, in blood and tumor.

Concerning this clone: Its antigen is not known.

Prior to thyroid surgery, none of the patients had received any treatment. Authors' analysis steps: Across clinicopathological groups, CDR3 differences served as the basis for building a distant-metastasis classifier for papillary thyroid cancer. TCRdb re-processed the PCR reads through MiXCR. What appears here as the V and J calls and clone size reflects TCRdb's work, not the paper's. The sample consists of over 55,000 clones, 25% to 30% of them appearing once. The sample was blood. The TCR sequence derives from a female donor with papillary thyroid cancer or a benign thyroid nodule (not recorded which). Some clones in this sample may be carry-over from other donors' samples.

CDR3 in DNA: TGTGCCGGAGGCAGGGGAGTGAATTCACCCCTCCACTTT. Protein: CAGGRGVNSPLHF. The chain links TRBV30 to TRBJ1-6; tentatively, D is TRBD1 (6 bases). The CDR3 contains 13 residues. V was cut by 8 bases and J by 7 bases, with 15 bases left in between. CDR1 GTSNPN and CDR2 SVGIG come from the germline V gene (reference sequence). The full variable domain, rest sourced from reference TRBV30 and TRBJ1-6, is SQTIHQWPATLVQPVGSPLSLECTVEGTSNPNLYWYRQAAGRGLQLLFYSVGIGQISSEVPQNLSASRPQDRQFILSSKKLLLSDSGFYLCAGGRGVNSPLHFGNGTRLTVT.